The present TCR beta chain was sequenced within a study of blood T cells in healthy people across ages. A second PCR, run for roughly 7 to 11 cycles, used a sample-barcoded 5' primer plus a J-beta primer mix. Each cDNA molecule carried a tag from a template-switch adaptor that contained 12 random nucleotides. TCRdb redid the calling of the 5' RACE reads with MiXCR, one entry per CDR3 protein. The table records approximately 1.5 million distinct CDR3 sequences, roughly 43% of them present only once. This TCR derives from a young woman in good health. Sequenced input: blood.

In nucleotides, the CDR3 is TGCGCCAGCAGCTTGGAGGCCCCATCCTACGAGCAGTACTTC. It translates to CASSLEAPSYEQYF. The chain joins TRBV5-1 to TRBJ2-7; D ambiguous. With 0 bases removed from V and 1 base from J, the gap between germline ends came to 8 bases. The CDR3 has 14 residues. CDR1 is SGHRS, CDR2 YFSETQ, per germline.